The entry that follows covers one T cell receptor (beta chain) sequence. This entry comes from a study of blood T cell repertoires in COVID-19. Turning to the study itself: Italy, Spain and the United States were the sources of the convalescent and acute COVID-19 samples.

The data were produced by immunoSEQ multiplex PCR, yet TCRdb's version contains in-frame clones alone and is incomplete. The sample has tens of thousands of clones, 81% seen once. The J segment lost 0 bases and the V segment lost 7 bases, leaving 7 bases of the junction unmatched. The V gene's germline CDR1 is SNHLY and CDR2 FYNNEI. CDR3 length equals 16 residues. The sequencing input was peripheral blood. The V call is TRBV2, the J call TRBJ2-3, with 10 nucleotides matching TRBD1. This TCR came from a woman in her sixties with acute or convalescent COVID-19. Written as DNA, the CDR3 is TGTGCCAGCAACAGACAGGGGGCTTCTAGCACAGATACGCAGTATTTT. Amino acids: CASNRQGASSTDTQYF.